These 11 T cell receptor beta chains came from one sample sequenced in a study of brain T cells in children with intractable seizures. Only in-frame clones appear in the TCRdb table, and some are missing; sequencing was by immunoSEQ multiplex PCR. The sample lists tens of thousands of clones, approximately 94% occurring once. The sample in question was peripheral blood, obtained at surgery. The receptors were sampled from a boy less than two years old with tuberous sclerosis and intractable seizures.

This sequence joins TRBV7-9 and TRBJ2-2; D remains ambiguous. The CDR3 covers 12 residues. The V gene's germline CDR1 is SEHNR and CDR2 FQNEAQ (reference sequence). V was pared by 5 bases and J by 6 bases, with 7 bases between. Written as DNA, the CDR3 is TGTGCCAGCAGCCTAATCCCCGGGGAGCTGTTTTTT. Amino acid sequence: CASSLIPGELFF.

CDR3 protein: CASSHQLRAGGMNTGELFF. The CDR3 nucleotides read TGTGCCAGCAGCCATCAACTCCGAGCGGGGGGAATGAACACCGGGGAGCTGTTTTTT. V is TRBV7-9 and J is TRBJ2-2, with 9 bases aligning to TRBD2. The CDR3 sequence is 19 residues long. V was clipped by 5 bases and J by 1 base; unmatched bases: 14. The germline CDR1 and CDR2 sequences are SEHNR and FQNEAQ (reference sequence).

CDR3 nucleotides: TGTGCCAGCAGCTTAGCGCTGACGCCCATCTATGGCTACACCTTC. The encoded protein is CASSLALTPIYGYTF. The chain combines TRBV7-9 with TRBJ1-2, with unresolved D. The CDR3 is 15 residues long. V was pared by 0 bases and J by 4 bases, with 12 bases between. Germline CDR1 is SEHNR and CDR2 is FQNEAQ (reference sequence).

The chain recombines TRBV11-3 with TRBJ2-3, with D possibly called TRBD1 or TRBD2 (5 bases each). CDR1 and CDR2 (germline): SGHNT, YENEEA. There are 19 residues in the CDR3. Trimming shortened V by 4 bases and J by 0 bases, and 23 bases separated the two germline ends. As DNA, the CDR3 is TGTGCCAGCAGCTCCTGGGACGTCCGCTCATGGTCTAGCACAGATACGCAGTATTTT. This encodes CASSSWDVRSWSSTDTQYF. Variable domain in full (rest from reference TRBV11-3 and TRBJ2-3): EAGVVQSPRYKIIEKKQPVAFWCNPISGHNTLYWYLQNLGQGPELLIRYENEEAVDDSQLPKDRFSAERLKGVDSTLKIQPAELGDSAVYLCASSSWDVRSWSSTDTQYFGPGTRLTVL.

CDR3 DNA: TGCGCCAGCAGCCAAGGCTCTAGCGGGAGCGGTCAGTTCTTC. This translates into CASSQGSSGSGQFF. The rearrangement links TRBV4-1 to TRBJ2-1; 10 bases fit TRBD2. Trimming cost V 1 base and J 13 bases; bases outside gene matches: 7. There are 14 residues in the CDR3. Germline CDR1 is MGHRA and CDR2 is YSYEKL.

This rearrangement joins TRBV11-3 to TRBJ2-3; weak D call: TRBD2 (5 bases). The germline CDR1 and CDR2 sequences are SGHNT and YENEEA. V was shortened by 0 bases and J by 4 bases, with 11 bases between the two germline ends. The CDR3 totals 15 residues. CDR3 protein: CASSLETGRSDTQYF. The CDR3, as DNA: TGTGCCAGCAGCTTAGAAACGGGAAGGTCAGATACGCAGTATTTT.

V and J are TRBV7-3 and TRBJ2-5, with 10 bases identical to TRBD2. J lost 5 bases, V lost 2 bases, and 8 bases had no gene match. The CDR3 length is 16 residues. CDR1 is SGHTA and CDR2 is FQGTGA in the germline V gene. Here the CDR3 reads CASSLGASGGVETQYF. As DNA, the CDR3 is TGTGCCAGCAGCTTAGGGGCTAGCGGGGGCGTCGAGACCCAGTACTTC.

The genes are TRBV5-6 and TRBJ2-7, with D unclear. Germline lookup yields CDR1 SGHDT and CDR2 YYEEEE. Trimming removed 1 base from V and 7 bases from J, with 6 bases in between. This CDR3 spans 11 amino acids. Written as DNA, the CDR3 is TGTGCCAGCAGCTTGTTGGGGGAGCAGTACTTC. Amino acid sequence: CASSLLGEQYF.

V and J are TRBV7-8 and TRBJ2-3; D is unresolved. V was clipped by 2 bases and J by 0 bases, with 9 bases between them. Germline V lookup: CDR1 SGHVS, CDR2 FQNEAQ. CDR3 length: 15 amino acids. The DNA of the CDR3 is TGTGCCAGCAGCTTATGGGCCGGGAGCACAGATACGCAGTATTTT. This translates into CASSLWAGSTDTQYF.

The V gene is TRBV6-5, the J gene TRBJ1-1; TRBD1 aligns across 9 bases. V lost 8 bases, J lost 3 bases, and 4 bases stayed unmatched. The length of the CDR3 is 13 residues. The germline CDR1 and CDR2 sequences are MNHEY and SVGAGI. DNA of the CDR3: TGTGCCAGCCGGGACAGGGTGGACACTGAAGCTTTCTTT. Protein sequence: CASRDRVDTEAFF.

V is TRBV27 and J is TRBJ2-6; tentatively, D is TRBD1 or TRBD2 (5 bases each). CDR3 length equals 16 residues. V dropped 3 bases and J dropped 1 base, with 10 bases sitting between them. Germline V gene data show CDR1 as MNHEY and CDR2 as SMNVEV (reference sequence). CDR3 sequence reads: CASSLSGRSGANVLTF. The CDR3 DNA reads TGTGCCAGCAGTTTGTCGGGGCGTTCTGGGGCCAACGTCCTGACTTTC.